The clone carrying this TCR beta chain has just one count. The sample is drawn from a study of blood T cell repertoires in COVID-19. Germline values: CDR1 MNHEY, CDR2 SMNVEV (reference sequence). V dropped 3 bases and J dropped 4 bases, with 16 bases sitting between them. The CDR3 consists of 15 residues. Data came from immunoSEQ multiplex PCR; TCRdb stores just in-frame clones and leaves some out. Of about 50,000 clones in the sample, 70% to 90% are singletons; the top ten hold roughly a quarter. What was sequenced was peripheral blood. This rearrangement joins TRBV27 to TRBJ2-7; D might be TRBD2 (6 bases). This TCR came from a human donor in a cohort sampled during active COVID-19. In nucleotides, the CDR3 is TGTGCCAGCAGTTTTGGGGCGGGGTCCGGGTACGAGCAGTACTTC. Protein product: CASSFGAGSGYEQYF.